This T cell receptor beta chain was identified during a study of shared clonotypes between healthy human individuals. Looking at the study overall: CD4 naive and CD4 memory each took three plates per donor, while CD8 naive took two and CD8 memory one.

The germline V gene encodes CDR1 SQVTM and CDR2 ANQGSEA. The CDR3 loop spans 13 amino acids. The V and J ends lost 2 bases and 11 bases respectively, with 18 bases between them. Clones were sequenced by immunoSEQ multiplex PCR, and TCRdb holds only the in-frame ones, with some missing. Among more than 2,000,000 clones, approximately 95% were seen once, and the ten largest hold about 0.37%. This rearrangement joins TRBV29-1 to TRBJ1-1; D is unresolved. Sequenced: naive CD4+ T cells from PBMCs. Subset in this sample: CD45RA+ positively selected. This sequence originates from a man aged 18 to 29 in good health. Some clones in this sample may be carry-over from other donors' samples. The CDR3 sequence is CSVESQALFRAFF. The CDR3, as DNA: TGCAGCGTTGAAAGTCAGGCTCTGTTTCGGGCTTTCTTT. The full variable domain, in which reference TRBV29-1 and TRBJ1-1 provide the parts outside the CDR3, is SAVISQKPSRDICQRGTSLTIQCQVDSQVTMMFWYRQQPGQSLTLIATANQGSEATYESGFVIDKFPISRPNLTFSTLTVSNMSPEDSSIYLCSVESQALFRAFFGQGTRLTVV.